The source of this T cell receptor beta chain is a study of response to subunit inactivated influenza vaccine. Overall study results and limits: Authors suggested that a seasonal influenza vaccination recruits few new T cells each time.

The CDR3 totals 13 residues. Germline values: CDR1 LNHDA, CDR2 SQIVND (reference sequence). V was cut by 3 bases and J by 8 bases, with 11 bases left in between. This clonotype was seen a few times. Its antigen is unidentified. TCRdb re-called the RT-PCR reads through MiXCR, storing one row per CDR3 protein. The table records 500,000 to 600,000 distinct CDR3 sequences, about 7.6% of them present only once. The sequence derives from a man in his fifties or sixties who received an inactivated influenza vaccine. The V and J genes are TRBV19 and TRBJ2-4; D gene ambiguous. The source was PBMCs from blood, collected roughly 24 months after vaccination. The CDR3 nucleotides read TGTGCCAGTAGTATGGCCCATAAGGACATTCAGTACTTC. Translation: CASSMAHKDIQYF.